This T cell receptor beta chain was identified during a study of blood T cell repertoires in COVID-19. The CDR3 runs to 14 residues. The germline V gene has CDR1 LNHDA and CDR2 SQIVND (reference sequence). The V end lost 4 bases, the J end lost 7 bases, and 16 bases lay between the germline ends. Generated by immunoSEQ multiplex PCR, the TCRdb table keeps only in-frame clones and is missing some. The sample carries about 280,000 clones, 70% to 90% recorded once. Only one count was recorded for this clone. The receptor was isolated from a man aged 18-30 years with active or convalescent COVID-19. Sequenced input: peripheral blood. This rearrangement joins TRBV19 to TRBJ1-2, with a weak D call TRBD1 (6 bases). The CDR3 spells CASSTLQGLGGYTF. CDR3 nucleotides: TGTGCCAGTAGTACTCTACAGGGTTTGGGTGGCTACACCTTC. Supplemented by reference TRBV19 and TRBJ1-2, the full variable domain reads DGGITQSPKYLFRKEGQNVTLSCEQNLNHDAMYWYRQDPGQGLRLIYYSQIVNDFQKGDIAEGYSVSREKKESFPLTVTSAQKNPTAFYLCASSTLQGLGGYTFGSGTRLTVV.